These 16 T cell receptor beta chains were sequenced from one sample in a study of cytomegalovirus exposure and HLA in healthy donors. Some clones are missing from TCRdb's copy, which holds only in-frame ones; the method was immunoSEQ multiplex PCR. The sample records some 320,000 clones, around 90% being singletons. Material: PBMCs. The receptor set was obtained from a woman aged 25 to 39 in good health and CMV-seropositive.

The chain joins TRBV7-2 to TRBJ2-5; D not certain. Germline CDR1 is SGHTA and CDR2 is FQGNSA. The CDR3 is made up of 13 amino acids. Trimming removed 0 bases from V and 1 base from J, with 3 bases in between. The CDR3 is CASSLAVQETQYF. For the CDR3, the DNA is TGTGCCAGCAGCTTAGCGGTCCAAGAGACCCAGTACTTC.

This clone was recorded at least ten times. Other nucleotide sequences in the sample specify the same CDR3. This chain connects TRBV4-1 to TRBJ2-7, with a weak D call TRBD2 (6 bases). The CDR3 length is 14 residues. From germline, CDR1 is MGHRA and CDR2 YSYEKL. Trimming removed 0 bases from V and 3 bases from J, with 9 bases in between. CDR3 coding DNA: TGCGCCAGCAGCCAAGATGCGCGGGGCTACGAGCAGTACTTC. This sequence encodes CASSQDARGYEQYF.

This chain joins TRBV19 and TRBJ2-5; D is possibly TRBD2 (7 bases). V dropped 5 bases and J dropped 4 bases, with 11 bases sitting between them. The CDR3 is 13 amino acids. CDR1 LNHDA and CDR2 SQIVND come from the germline V gene (reference sequence). The DNA of the CDR3 is TGTGCCAGTAGTCGGGGGGCGGGAGAGACCCAGTACTTC. It codes for CASSRGAGETQYF.

The chain joins TRBV27 to TRBJ1-2, with D unresolved. Deletions cut 1 base from V and 8 bases from J, with 11 bases between. This CDR3 spans 13 amino acids. CDR1 and CDR2 from the germline V gene are MNHEY and SMNVEV (reference sequence). The CDR3, as DNA: TGTGCCAGCAGTTTATTCGTAGGGTACGGCTACACCTTC. Amino acids: CASSLFVGYGYTF.

The chain is built from TRBV4-1 and TRBJ1-4, with 8 bases aligning to TRBD1. The ends lost 5 bases at V and 10 bases at J; junction bases unmatched: 12. The germline CDR1 and CDR2 sequences are MGHRA and YSYEKL. CDR3 length: 15 residues. In nucleotides, the CDR3 is TGCGCCAGCAGCGTACAGGGGGATCCCCCAGGAAAACTGTTTTTT. It yields the protein CASSVQGDPPGKLFF.

The V call is TRBV7-3, the J call TRBJ2-2; D may match TRBD1 or TRBD2 (6 bases each). Germline V gives CDR1 SGHTA, CDR2 FQGTGA. The CDR3 runs 16 residues. The V end was cut by 7 bases, the J end by 2 bases, with 17 bases between. CDR3 in amino acids: CASTYGGGLNTGELFF. In DNA form, the CDR3 reads TGTGCCAGCACCTACGGAGGGGGGCTAAACACCGGGGAGCTGTTTTTT.

This rearrangement joins TRBV5-6 to TRBJ2-7; D unclear. Germline lookup yields CDR1 SGHDT and CDR2 YYEEEE. The V gene lost 4 bases and the J gene lost 0 bases, with 14 bases spanning the gap. There are 15 residues in the CDR3. In DNA form, the CDR3 reads TGTGCCAGCAGCGAAACCCCAACGACCTCCTACGAGCAGTACTTC. Protein sequence: CASSETPTTSYEQYF.

J is TRBJ2-3 and V is TRBV9, with 10 bases that match TRBD2. The germline CDR1 and CDR2 sequences are SGDLS and YYNGEE. The CDR3 has 18 residues. Trimming took 1 base from V and 0 from J; bases not matched to a gene: 8. The CDR3 coding sequence is TGTGCCAGCAGCGTAAGACTAGCGGGTACCCCTAGCACAGATACGCAGTATTTT. Encoded protein: CASSVRLAGTPSTDTQYF.

The genes are TRBV6-1 and TRBJ1-2, with TRBD1 matching over 8 bases. The CDR3 runs 15 residues. After removal of 2 bases from V and 7 bases from J, the junction contained 9 bases not matched to a gene. CDR1 is MNHNS and CDR2 is SASEGT in the germline V gene. The CDR3 coding sequence is TGTGCCAGCAGTGAAACACGGACAGGGCGGTTTGGCTACACCTTC. Amino acids: CASSETRTGRFGYTF.

The J gene is TRBJ2-5, the V gene TRBV18; weak D call: TRBD2 (6 bases). V was pared by 4 bases and J by 0 bases, with 9 bases between. The CDR3 spans 14 residues. The germline gives CDR1 KGHSH, CDR2 LQKENI. The CDR3 region has the DNA TGTGCCAGCTCACGGTCGGGGGACCAAGAGACCCAGTACTTC. Residues: CASSRSGDQETQYF.

The chain recombines TRBV7-2 with TRBJ2-2, with TRBD1 matching over 7 bases. CDR1 and CDR2 from the germline V gene are SGHTA and FQGNSA. V was clipped by 5 bases and J by 3 bases; unmatched bases: 9. CDR3 length equals 16 residues. DNA of the CDR3: TGTGCCAGCAGCCCGACAACAGGGGCGGACACCGGGGAGCTGTTTTTT. It is translated as CASSPTTGADTGELFF.

This sequence joins TRBV2 and TRBJ2-1; either TRBD1 or TRBD2 may fit D (6 bases each). The CDR3 runs 14 residues. V shed 6 bases and J shed 1 base, with 10 bases lying between them. Germline V gene lookup returns CDR1 SNHLY and CDR2 FYNNEI. CDR3 amino acids: CASRGGLSYNEQFF. For the CDR3, the DNA is TGTGCCAGCAGGGGGGGCCTATCCTACAATGAGCAGTTCTTC.

V gene TRBV28 combines with J gene TRBJ1-1, with a possible D match to TRBD1 (6 bases). CDR1 is MDHEN and CDR2 is SYDVKM in the germline V gene. This CDR3 contains 14 residues. The germline V and J ends were trimmed by 5 bases and 4 bases, with 14 bases remaining between them. The DNA of the CDR3 is TGTGCCAGCAGTCCCCTAGGCAGGGGCACTGAAGCTTTCTTT. It codes for CASSPLGRGTEAFF.

This rearrangement joins TRBV4-3 to TRBJ2-7; 10 bases fit TRBD1. J was trimmed by 5 bases and V by 1 base; bases with no gene match: 11. This CDR3 is built from 17 residues. From germline, CDR1 is LGHNA and CDR2 YSLEER. CDR3 region: CASSQGTGGIGMNEQYF. The CDR3 coding sequence is TGCGCCAGCAGCCAAGGGACAGGGGGAATAGGAATGAACGAGCAGTACTTC.

The J gene is TRBJ1-5, the V gene TRBV10-3, with unresolved D. Trimming left V 2 bases short and J 1 base short, with 18 bases between. This CDR3 has 18 amino acids. Germline CDR1 is ENHRY and CDR2 is SYGVKD. The CDR3 loop is CAISETPGSSRSNQPQHF. CDR3 bases: TGTGCCATCAGTGAGACTCCCGGGAGTTCGAGGAGCAATCAGCCCCAGCATTTT.

The chain recombines TRBV29-1 with TRBJ2-5; 7 positions agree with TRBD1. V dropped 3 bases and J dropped 5; count of bases not matched to a gene: 9. Germline V gene data show CDR1 as SQVTM and CDR2 as ANQGSEA. There are 14 residues in the CDR3. The DNA for the CDR3 is TGCAGCGTTGACGTGGGACAGTTCATGGAGACCCAGTACTTC. Protein: CSVDVGQFMETQYF.